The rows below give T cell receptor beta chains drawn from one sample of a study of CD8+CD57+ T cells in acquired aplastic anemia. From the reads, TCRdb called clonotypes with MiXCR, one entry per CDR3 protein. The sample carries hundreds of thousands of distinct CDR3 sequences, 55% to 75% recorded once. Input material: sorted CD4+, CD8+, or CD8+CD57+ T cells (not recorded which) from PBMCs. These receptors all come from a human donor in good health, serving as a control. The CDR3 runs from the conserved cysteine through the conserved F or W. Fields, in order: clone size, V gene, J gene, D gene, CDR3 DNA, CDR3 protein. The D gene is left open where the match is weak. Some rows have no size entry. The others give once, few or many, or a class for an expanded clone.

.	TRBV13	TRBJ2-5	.	TGTGCCAGCAGACCGAGACAGACGATTCAAGAGACCCAGTACTTC	CASRPRQTIQETQYF
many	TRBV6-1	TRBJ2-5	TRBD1	TGTGCCAACAGCCTCGGGACAGGGCAACAAGAGACCCAGTACTTC	CANSLGTGQQETQYF
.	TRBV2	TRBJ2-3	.	TGTGCCAGCAGTGAGACAGATAATGAAAAACAGTATTTT	CASSETDNEKQYF
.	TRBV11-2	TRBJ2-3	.	TGTGCCAGCAGCCCCGTGGCGGGGGCTAGCACAGATACGCAGTATTTT	CASSPVAGASTDTQYF
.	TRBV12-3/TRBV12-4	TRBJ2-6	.	TGTGCCAGCAATTTCGTGAGGGCCAACGTCCTGACTTTC	CASNFVRANVLTF
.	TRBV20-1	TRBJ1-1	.	TGCAGCGCTAGCAGTGGTGCTTTCTTT	CSASSGAFF
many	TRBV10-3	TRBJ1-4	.	TGTGCCATCAGTGAACAGAAGCTTAATGAAAAACTGTTTTTT	CAISEQKLNEKLFF
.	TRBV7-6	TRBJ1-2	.	TGTGCCAGCAGCTCTTACAGCAATCAACTCCAGCATACCTTC	CASSSYSNQLQHTF
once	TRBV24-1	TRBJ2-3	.	TGTGCCACCAGTGATCCAGGAGGGAGCGGCACAGATACGCAGTATTTT	CATSDPGGSGTDTQYF
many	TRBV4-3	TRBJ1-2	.	TGCGCCAGCAGCCAAGATTTCGGGACTCACTATGGCTACACCTTC	CASSQDFGTHYGYTF
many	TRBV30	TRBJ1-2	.	TGTGCCTGGAGTGTGGGGTTATACGGCTACACCTTC	CAWSVGLYGYTF
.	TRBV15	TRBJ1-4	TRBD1	TGTGCCACCAGCAGAGATGGGACAGGGAATGAAAAACTGTTTTTC	CATSRDGTGNEKLFF
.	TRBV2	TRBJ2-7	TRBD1	TGTGCCAGCAGTGACTGGGACAGGGCGGCCGAGCAGTACTTC	CASSDWDRAAEQYF
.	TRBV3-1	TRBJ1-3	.	TGTGCCAGCAGCCACAGGGAGGCTGGAAACACCATATATTTT	CASSHREAGNTIYF
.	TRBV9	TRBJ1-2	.	TGTGCCAGCAGCGTGGCGTCCAGCAGGGGCTACACCTTC	CASSVASSRGYTF
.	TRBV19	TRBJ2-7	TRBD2	TGTGCCAGTAGCTTTGGGGGGGAAGCGGGGGATAACTCCGAGCAGTACTTC	CASSFGGEAGDNSEQYF
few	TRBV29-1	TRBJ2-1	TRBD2	TGCAGCGTTAGCGGGATGAATGAGCAGTTCTTC	CSVSGMNEQFF
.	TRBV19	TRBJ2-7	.	TGTGCCAGTCGAAAGGCGATGAACTACGAGCAGTACTTC	CASRKAMNYEQYF
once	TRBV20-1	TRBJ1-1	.	TGCAGTGCCCTCGCGGCCCACGCGCAGTCTTTCTTT	CSALAAHAQSFF
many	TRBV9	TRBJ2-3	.	TGTGCCAGCAGCGTAGGAGGCAGCACAGATACGCAGTATTTT	CASSVGGSTDTQYF
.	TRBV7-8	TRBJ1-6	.	TGTGCCAGCAGGCTGACCGTGACCGTCAATTCACCCCTCCACTTT	CASRLTVTVNSPLHF
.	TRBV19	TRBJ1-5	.	TGTGCCAGTAAACAGCGCCGGCGGGACAACCATTATTCCGAGCCATTT	CASKQRRRDNHYSEPF
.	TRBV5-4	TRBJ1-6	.	TGTGCCAGTAGCGCCCCGGGGCGGGTCGGTTCACCCCTCCACTTT	CASSAPGRVGSPLHF
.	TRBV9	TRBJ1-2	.	TGTGCCAGCAGCGCAGACCAGACCACTGAAGCTTTCTACACCTTC	CASSADQTTEAFYTF
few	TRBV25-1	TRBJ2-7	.	TGTGCCAGCAGAAGAGTGTCGGCTGGGGCTAACGAGCAGTACTTC	CASRRVSAGANEQYF
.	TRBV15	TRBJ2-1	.	TGTGCCACGGACTCGGGTCATACCGAGCAGTTCTTC	CATDSGHTEQFF
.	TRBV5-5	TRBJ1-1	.	TGTGCCAGCAGGTTTCGGACAAGGGGCTCGGCTGAAGCTTTCTTT	CASRFRTRGSAEAFF
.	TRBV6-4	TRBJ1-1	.	TGTGCCGGCAGTTACGAGACAGGTACGGAGAACACTGAAGCTTTCTTT	CAGSYETGTENTEAFF
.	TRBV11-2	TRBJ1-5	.	TGTGCCAGCAGCTTAGATCAGATGAGGCATTTT	CASSLDQMRHF
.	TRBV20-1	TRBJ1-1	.	TGCAGTGCTAGGGGGGATTGGGCTCAAGTCTTT	CSARGDWAQVF
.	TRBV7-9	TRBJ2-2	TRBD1	TGTGCCAGCAGCCGGTGGGACAGGGACACCGGGGAGCTGTTTTTT	CASSRWDRDTGELFF
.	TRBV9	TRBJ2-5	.	TGTGCCAGCAGCGTCGACGGGGAACTGAGCTACGGGCAGTACTTC	CASSVDGELSYGQYF
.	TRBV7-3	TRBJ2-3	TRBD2	TGCGCCAGCAGCACACTAGCGGGGCTAAGGACAGATACGCAGTATTTT	CASSTLAGLRTDTQYF
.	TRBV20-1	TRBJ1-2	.	TGCAGTGCTAGAGGGGAGGGCTTCGGGCATATGGGCTACACCTTC	CSARGEGFGHMGYTF
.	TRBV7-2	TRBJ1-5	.	.	CASSFYICSARQGAEPQHF
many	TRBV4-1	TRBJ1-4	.	TGCGCCAGCAGCCAACACCCTAGACAGCATGCAACTAATGAAAAACTGTTTTTT	CASSQHPRQHATNEKLFF
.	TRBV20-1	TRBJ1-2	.	TGCAGTGTTAGAAGGGCGGACCGCTACACCTTC	CSVRRADRYTF
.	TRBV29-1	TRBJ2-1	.	TGCACCCTGGACCCTTACAATGAGCAGTTCTTC	CTLDPYNEQFF
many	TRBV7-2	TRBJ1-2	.	TGTGCCAGCAGCCCAGGGGATTCTCGGGGCTACACCTTC	CASSPGDSRGYTF
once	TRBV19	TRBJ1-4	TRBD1	TGTGCCAGTAGCATGGGACAGGTTGACGAAAAACTGTTTTTT	CASSMGQVDEKLFF
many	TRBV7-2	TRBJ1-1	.	TGTGCCAGCAGCTTAAGGCAGGGAAACACTGAAGCTTTCTTT	CASSLRQGNTEAFF
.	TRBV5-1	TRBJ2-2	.	TGTGCCAGCAGCTTGGCTGGGCACGGGACCGGGGAGCTGTTTTTT	CASSLAGHGTGELFF
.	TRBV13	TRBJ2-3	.	TGTGCCAGCAGGCAAAATGGGGTTTCGGATACGCAGTATTTT	CASRQNGVSDTQYF
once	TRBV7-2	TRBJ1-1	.	TGTGCCAGCAGCGCTGGCTTTAGTGCTGAAGCTTTTTTT	CASSAGFSAEAFF
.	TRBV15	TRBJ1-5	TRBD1	TGTGCCACCAGGGGAGGGGGCATTTCCCAGCATTTT	CATRGGGISQHF
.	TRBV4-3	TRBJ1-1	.	TGCGCCAGCAGCCAAGTCGGGGGGGGGAACACTGAAGCTTTCTTT	CASSQVGGGNTEAFF
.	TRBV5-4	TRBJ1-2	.	TGTGCCAGCAGCTTGTCAGTGCATGGCTACACCTTC	CASSLSVHGYTF
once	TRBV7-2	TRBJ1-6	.	TGTGCCAGCAGCTTAAAAGGGCAAGGGAATTCACCGCTCCACTTT	CASSLKGQGNSPLHF
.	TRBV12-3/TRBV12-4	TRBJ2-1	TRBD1	TGTGCCAGCGGAAACTACGACAGGGTTCAGTTCTTC	CASGNYDRVQFF
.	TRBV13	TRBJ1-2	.	TGTGCCAGCAGCTTTAACGGTCAGGGGAACTATGGCTACACCTTC	CASSFNGQGNYGYTF
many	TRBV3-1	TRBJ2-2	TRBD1	TGTGCCAGCTCCGGGACAGGGCGTGCCGGGGAGCTGTTTTTT	CASSGTGRAGELFF
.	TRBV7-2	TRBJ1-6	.	TGTGCCAGCAGCTTATTTGCGACCTCTGAGCATTTACTCCTCCACTTT	CASSLFATSEHLLLHF
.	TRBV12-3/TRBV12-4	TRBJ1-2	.	TGTGCCAGCAGTTTAAAGCACAGGGACTATGGCTACACCTTC	CASSLKHRDYGYTF